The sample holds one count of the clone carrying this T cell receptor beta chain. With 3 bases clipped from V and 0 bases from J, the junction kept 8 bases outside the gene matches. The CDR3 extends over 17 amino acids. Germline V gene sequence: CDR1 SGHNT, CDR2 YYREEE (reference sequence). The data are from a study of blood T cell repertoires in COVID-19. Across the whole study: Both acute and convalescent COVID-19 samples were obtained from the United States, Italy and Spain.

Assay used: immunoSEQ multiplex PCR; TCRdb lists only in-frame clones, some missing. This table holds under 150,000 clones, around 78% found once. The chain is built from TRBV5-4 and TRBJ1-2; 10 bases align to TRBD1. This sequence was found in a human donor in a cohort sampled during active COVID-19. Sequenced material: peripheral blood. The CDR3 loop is CASSSYRDRGANYGYTF. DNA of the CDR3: TGTGCCAGCAGCTCATACCGGGACAGGGGAGCTAACTATGGCTACACCTTC.